The 10 T cell receptor beta chains reported below all come from one sample, sequenced in a study of T cells in localized non-small cell lung cancer. Repertoires were generated with immunoSEQ multiplex PCR, while TCRdb's copy carries only in-frame clones and drops some. Of around 41,000 clones in the sample, 90% to 95% were seen once. Sequencing was performed on PBMCs, taken before any cancer treatment. These receptors were obtained from a woman aged 35-75 years with stage II lung adenocarcinoma.

The rearrangement links TRBV27 to TRBJ2-1; unclear D gene. The germline V gene encodes CDR1 MNHEY and CDR2 SMNVEV (reference sequence). Trimming cost V 6 bases and J 7 bases, with 16 bases left between them. The length of the CDR3 is 14 residues. CDR3 nucleotide sequence: TGTGCCAGCAGCCCGGGCCCCGGACCGAATGAGCAGTTCTTC. This gives the protein CASSPGPGPNEQFF.

The chain has TRBV7-2 and TRBJ2-2; tentatively, D is TRBD2 (5 bases). Trimming cost V 3 bases and J 5 bases, with 13 bases left between them. The CDR3 runs 15 residues. Per germline, CDR1 SGHTA and CDR2 FQGNSA. The CDR3: CASSLRVGETGELFF. The CDR3 DNA reads TGTGCCAGCAGCTTGAGAGTCGGGGAGACCGGGGAGCTGTTTTTT.

The rearrangement uses TRBV7-9 and TRBJ2-7, with TRBD2 as a possible D gene (5 bases). The CDR3 runs 12 residues. Germline V CDR1 and CDR2: SEHNR, FQNEAQ (reference sequence). The germline V and J ends were trimmed by 4 bases and 6 bases, with 10 bases remaining between them. The CDR3 spells CASSSWTGEQYF. The CDR3 DNA sequence: TGTGCCAGCAGCTCCTGGACTGGCGAGCAGTACTTC.

V and J are TRBV6-5 and TRBJ2-7; 11 nucleotides agree with TRBD2. CDR1 and CDR2 from the germline V gene are MNHEY and SVGAGI. V lost 6 bases and J lost 1; bases outside the gene matches: 5. This CDR3 has 15 amino acids. Here the CDR3 DNA reads TGTGCCAGCAGCACAACTAGCGGGGGTTCCTACGAGCAGTACTTC. As protein: CASSTTSGGSYEQYF.

V usage is TRBV5-1 and J usage is TRBJ1-6; a weak D match, TRBD1 (6 bases). There are 15 residues in the CDR3. Trimming removed 0 bases at V and 9 bases at J, with 13 bases between. Germline V gives CDR1 SGHRS, CDR2 YFSETQ. In DNA form, the CDR3 reads TGCGCCAGCAGCTTGGCTTTGGCAGGGGCTTCACCCCTCCACTTT. Translation gives CASSLALAGASPLHF.

By share of the sample, this clone is medium-sized. The chain combines TRBV15 with TRBJ1-4, with 7 bases fitting TRBD1. Germline V CDR1 and CDR2: LNHNV, YYDKDF (reference sequence). Trimming took 8 bases from V and 6 from J; bases not matched to a gene: 9. The CDR3 runs to 14 residues. CDR3 DNA: TGTGCCACCTCAGAGGGGGCCGGGGATGAAAAACTGTTTTTT. It codes for CATSEGAGDEKLFF.

This chain joins TRBV5-4 and TRBJ1-2; D uncertain. The germline gives CDR1 SGHNT, CDR2 YYREEE (reference sequence). CDR3 length: 13 amino acids. Trimming removed 4 bases from V and 0 bases from J, with 7 bases in between. The CDR3 region has the DNA TGTGCCAGCAGCGCGGGCCCTAACTATGGCTACACCTTC. The encoded protein is CASSAGPNYGYTF.

The chain carries TRBV6-5 and TRBJ2-7; TRBD1 matches 9 bases. The germline V gene encodes CDR1 MNHEY and CDR2 SVGAGI. V gave up 4 bases and J gave up 6 bases; unmatched junction bases: 10. The CDR3 is made up of 15 amino acids. CDR3 nucleotide sequence: TGTGCCAGCAGTTTGGCGACAGGGGGTAGGGGCGAGCAGTACTTC. Encoded protein: CASSLATGGRGEQYF.

The chain joins TRBV5-1 to TRBJ2-2, with TRBD1 matching 8 bases. The CDR3 loop spans 16 amino acids. The trim removed 3 bases at V and 4 bases at J, leaving 8 bases unmatched. The germline V gene encodes CDR1 SGHRS and CDR2 YFSETQ. The CDR3 DNA reads TGCGCCAGCAGCTCCCAGGGGGCGCGTGGCACCGGGGAGCTGTTTTTT. Amino acids: CASSSQGARGTGELFF.

The chain links TRBV5-1 to TRBJ2-2; 8 bases map to TRBD2. The germline gives CDR1 SGHRS, CDR2 YFSETQ. The V and J ends lost 4 bases and 0 bases, in that order; junction bases with no gene match: 2. CDR3 length equals 15 residues. The CDR3 region has the DNA TGCGCCAGCAGCCGCGGGGGGACGAACACCGGGGAGCTGTTTTTT. Amino acid sequence: CASSRGGTNTGELFF.